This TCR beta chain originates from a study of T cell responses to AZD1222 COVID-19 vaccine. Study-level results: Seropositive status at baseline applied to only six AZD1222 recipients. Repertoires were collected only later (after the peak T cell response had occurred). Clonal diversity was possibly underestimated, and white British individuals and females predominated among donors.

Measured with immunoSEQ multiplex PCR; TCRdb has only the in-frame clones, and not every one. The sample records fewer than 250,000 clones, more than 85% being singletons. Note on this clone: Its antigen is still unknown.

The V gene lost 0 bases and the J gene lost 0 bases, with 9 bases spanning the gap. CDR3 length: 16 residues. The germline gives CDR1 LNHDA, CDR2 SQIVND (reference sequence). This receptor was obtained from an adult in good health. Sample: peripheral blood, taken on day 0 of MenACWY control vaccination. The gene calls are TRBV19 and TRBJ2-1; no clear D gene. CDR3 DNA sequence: TGTGCCAGTAGTATAGATCTGGGATACTCCTACAATGAGCAGTTCTTC. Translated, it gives CASSIDLGYSYNEQFF.